This T cell receptor (beta chain) originates from a study of blood T cell repertoires in COVID-19. Study at large: The cDNA or gDNA used as material had been derived from T cells, B-cell-depleted T cells, or PBMCs.

Original processing methods: By means of reference gene primer amplification, nucleated cell counts were estimated. Here immunoSEQ multiplex PCR was the method, and the copy in TCRdb shows in-frame clones only, minus some. V and J calls and clone size come straight from that table; D and trimming were deduced from the DNA. The table records 90,000 to 150,000 clones, 85% to 90% of them present only once. Losses at the gene ends were 1 base for V and 0 bases for J; bases not matched to a gene: 2. This CDR3 has 16 residues. Germline CDR1 SGHNT, CDR2 YENEEA. Sequences were obtained from peripheral blood. This chain joins TRBV11-3 and TRBJ2-5; TRBD1 matches at 10 bases. The sequence came from an elderly man with acute or convalescent COVID-19. The CDR3 protein is CASSLGQGADQETQYF. In DNA form, the CDR3 reads TGTGCCAGCAGCTTAGGACAGGGGGCGGACCAAGAGACCCAGTACTTC.